Listed below are T cell receptor beta chains from one sample, sequenced in a study of T cell clones after liver transplantation. Repertoires were generated with immunoSEQ multiplex PCR, while TCRdb's copy carries only in-frame clones and drops some. The sample includes tens of thousands of clones, approximately 95% of them seen just once. The source was CD8+ T cells from blood, collected less than 26 months after liver transplant. The receptors stem from a human patient who received a liver transplant. Some T cells may have originated in the graft donor. CDR3s include the opening cysteine and the closing phenylalanine or tryptophan. A D gene is named only where the DNA matches it firmly. Size values are once, few and many counts, or a class for expanded clones, and some rows have none.

V gene,clone size,J gene,D gene,CDR3 DNA,CDR3 protein
TRBV19,-,TRBJ2-2,-,TGTGCCAGTAGTATAGGGCCCACCGGGGAGCTGTTTTTT,CASSIGPTGELFF
TRBV4-3,-,TRBJ1-1,-,TGCGCCAGCAGCCAAGGTTTCGGGGATACTGAAGCTTTCTTT,CASSQGFGDTEAFF
TRBV30,-,TRBJ1-5,-,TGTGCCTGGAGTGGGGGGTCCGGCAATCAGCCCCAGCATTTT,CAWSGGSGNQPQHF
TRBV19,-,TRBJ2-5,TRBD1,TGTGCCAGTAGTAGAGAGGGGGCGGGTAAACAAGAGACCCAGTACTTC,CASSREGAGKQETQYF
TRBV10-3,once,TRBJ2-1,TRBD2,TGTGCCATCTATAGCGGGAGTATCGACAATGAGCAGTTCTTC,CAIYSGSIDNEQFF
TRBV13,-,TRBJ2-7,-,TGTGCCAGCAGCTTGGGCAGGGGCTACGAGCAGTACTTC,CASSLGRGYEQYF
TRBV29-1,once,TRBJ1-1,TRBD1,TGCAGCGTTGCAGGGGGCGGGGGGGGCACTGAAGCTTTCTTT,CSVAGGGGGTEAFF
TRBV28,-,TRBJ2-7,TRBD2,TGTGCCAGCAGTTTCGGTCTAGCGGGAGGGGTGCTTGAGCAGTACTTC,CASSFGLAGGVLEQYF
TRBV9,-,TRBJ2-1,-,TGTGCCAGCAGCCCCCCCGGAGGCCTCCTGGGGGATGAGCAGTTCTTC,CASSPPGGLLGDEQFF
TRBV19,-,TRBJ2-3,-,TGTGCCAGTAGTATAGTTTGGGGAGATACGCAGTATTTT,CASSIVWGDTQYF
TRBV11-3,few,TRBJ2-5,TRBD2,TGTGCCAGCAGCACACTAGCGGGGGAGGAGACCCAGTACTTC,CASSTLAGEETQYF
TRBV27,-,TRBJ2-1,-,TGTGCCAGCACCGACGGCGGGAATGAGCAGTTCTTC,CASTDGGNEQFF
TRBV4-2,-,TRBJ1-5,-,TGTGCCAGCAGCCAAGATCCCTGGTATGCGGAAATGAGCAATCAGCCCCAGCATTTT,CASSQDPWYAEMSNQPQHF
TRBV4-1,once,TRBJ2-1,TRBD2,TGCGCCAGCAGCCACGGGACTAGCCAAAATGAGCAGTTCTTC,CASSHGTSQNEQFF
TRBV28,once,TRBJ2-1,TRBD2,TGTGCCAGCAGTTTATGGATAGGTCAGGGGGCTGTCGGGTTTGGGACTAGCGGGGACAATGAGCAGTTCTTC,CASSLWIGQGAVGFGTSGDNEQFF
TRBV7-2,few,TRBJ1-2,-,TGTGCCAGCAGCTTAGGGAGAGATTGGGTATATGGCTACACCTTC,CASSLGRDWVYGYTF
TRBV5-1,-,TRBJ1-5,-,TGCGCCAGCAGCTGGCGGGGGGATAGCAATCAGCCCCAGCATTTT,CASSWRGDSNQPQHF
TRBV27,-,TRBJ2-7,-,TGTGCCAGCACCTACGGACACGAGCAGTACTTC,CASTYGHEQYF
TRBV7-8,-,TRBJ1-1,TRBD1,TGTGCCAGCAGCTTAGAAATTGGGGACAGGGGGATGACTGAAGCTTTCTTT,CASSLEIGDRGMTEAFF
TRBV9,once,TRBJ2-7,-,TGTGCCAGCAGCGTGTCGGCCTTCTACGATGAGCAGTACTTC,CASSVSAFYDEQYF
TRBV9,-,TRBJ2-2,-,TGTGCCAGCAGCGTAGGAGGAGGCACCGGGGAGCTGTTTTTT,CASSVGGGTGELFF
TRBV18,-,TRBJ2-4,-,TGTGCCAGCTCATCCGGCGGACCTGAAGAACACTCAATAGCCAAAAACATTCAGTACTTC,CASSSGGPEEHSIAKNIQYF
TRBV7-6,-,TRBJ2-2,TRBD2,TGTGCCAGCAGCTTAAGGACTAGCGGTACGAACACCGGGGAGCTGTTTTTT,CASSLRTSGTNTGELFF
TRBV27,-,TRBJ1-5,TRBD1,TGTGCCAGCGGGTGGACAGGGACTCAGCCCCAGCATTTT,CASGWTGTQPQHF
TRBV25-1,-,TRBJ1-1,-,TGTGCCAGCAGTGATCGGGGGCGCTGGGCTGAAGCTTTCTTT,CASSDRGRWAEAFF
TRBV6-1,few,TRBJ2-7,-,TGTGCCAGCAGTGAAAAGGACACCTACGAGCAGTACTTC,CASSEKDTYEQYF
TRBV27,-,TRBJ2-2,TRBD1,TGTGCCAGCAGGACCGAGACAGGGCGTTACACCGGGGAGCTGTTTTTT,CASRTETGRYTGELFF
TRBV7-9,-,TRBJ2-1,TRBD2,TGTGCCAGCAGCTTGGCGGGAGCTATCTACAATGAGCAGTTCTTC,CASSLAGAIYNEQFF
TRBV5-6,-,TRBJ1-2,TRBD1,TGTGCCAGCAGCTTGGTCCCCCGGGACAGCCCTATGTCCCATGGCTACACCTTC,CASSLVPRDSPMSHGYTF
TRBV5-1,-,TRBJ2-2,TRBD2,TGCGCCAGCAGCTTGGGACTAGCGGGAGTGGTTGCCGGGGAGCTGTTTTTT,CASSLGLAGVVAGELFF
TRBV4-3,-,TRBJ1-2,-,TGCGCCAGCAGCCAAGGGACAGAAGAACATTATGGCTACACCTTC,CASSQGTEEHYGYTF
TRBV27,-,TRBJ2-7,TRBD1,TGTGCCAGCAGTTCCCAGACAGGGGCCGAGCAGTACTTC,CASSSQTGAEQYF
TRBV19,-,TRBJ2-2,-,TGTGCCAGTAGTATTACGGGGGATGCCGGGGAGCTGTTTTTT,CASSITGDAGELFF
TRBV28,-,TRBJ2-7,-,TGTGCCAGCAGTTCAATGGACAGCTACGAGCAGTACTTC,CASSSMDSYEQYF
TRBV27,-,TRBJ1-1,TRBD1,TGTGCCAGCAGTGAGGGGGACAGCTCCGAAGCTTTCTTT,CASSEGDSSEAFF
TRBV5-1,-,TRBJ2-7,TRBD1,TGCGCCAGCAGCTCGGGACAGTCCTACGAGCAGTACTTC,CASSSGQSYEQYF
TRBV6-5,-,TRBJ1-2,-,TGTGCCAGCAGTTCCAGCGACGGCCTTTATGGCTACACCTTC,CASSSSDGLYGYTF
TRBV9,-,TRBJ1-1,-,TGTGCCAGCAAGATGAAAGAGAACACTGAAGCTTTCTTT,CASKMKENTEAFF
TRBV6-5,-,TRBJ2-1,-,TGTGCCAGCAGTTACCCCGAGCAGTTCTTC,CASSYPEQFF
TRBV5-1,-,TRBJ2-7,TRBD2,TGCGCCAGCAGCTTTAGCGGGAGGGCTGAAGAGCAGTACTTC,CASSFSGRAEEQYF
TRBV25-1,-,TRBJ1-2,-,TGTGCCAGCAGTCGGGGGGGAGTTCATGGCTACACCTTC,CASSRGGVHGYTF
TRBV4-1,-,TRBJ2-2,-,TGCGCCAGCACCTTCTCATTGGCAAACACCGGGGAGCTGTTTTTT,CASTFSLANTGELFF
TRBV27,-,TRBJ1-2,-,TGTGCCAGCAGTTTTGTTCGAGGGTACTATGGCTACACCTTC,CASSFVRGYYGYTF
TRBV2,-,TRBJ1-2,-,TGTGTGGTCCTTGGCTATGGCTACACCTTC,CVVLGYGYTF
TRBV27,-,TRBJ2-7,-,TGTGCCAGCAGCTCCATATCCCGGGGCCCGGGCGAGCAGTACTTC,CASSSISRGPGEQYF
TRBV19,-,TRBJ2-7,TRBD1,TGTGCCAGTAGTGAGCCCGGGACAGCCTACGAGCAGTACTTC,CASSEPGTAYEQYF
TRBV7-3,-,TRBJ2-1,TRBD2,TGTGCCAGCAGCTTAAGAGCGGGAGGGAACAATGAGCAGTTCTTC,CASSLRAGGNNEQFF
TRBV28,-,TRBJ2-7,-,TGTGCCAGCAGACCCGACAGAAGAGACGACTTCTACGAGCAGTACTTC,CASRPDRRDDFYEQYF
TRBV5-1,-,TRBJ2-5,-,TGCGCCAGCAGCTATTGGGGGGCTGTAGAGACCCAGTACTTC,CASSYWGAVETQYF
TRBV13,-,TRBJ2-1,-,TGTGCCAGCAGCTTAGGCCCCTCTGAGCAGTTCTTC,CASSLGPSEQFF
TRBV7-2,-,TRBJ2-5,-,TGTGCCAGCAGCCCGACTAGGCAAGAGACCCAGTACTTC,CASSPTRQETQYF
TRBV7-9,-,TRBJ2-2,-,TGTGCCAGCACCGACAGTAACACCGGGGAGCTGTTTTTT,CASTDSNTGELFF
TRBV25-1,-,TRBJ2-1,TRBD1,TGTGCCAGCAGTACCGGGACAGGGCCGGATGAGCAGTTCTTC,CASSTGTGPDEQFF
TRBV28,once,TRBJ1-1,TRBD1,TGTGCCAGCAGATCACAGGGGGCTGTCACTGAAGCTTTCTTT,CASRSQGAVTEAFF
TRBV2,once,TRBJ2-5,TRBD1,TGTGCCAGCTACGTTCGGGTAAGACAGGGGAGAGAGACCCAGTACTTC,CASYVRVRQGRETQYF
TRBV5-6,once,TRBJ2-1,-,TGTGCCAGCAGCCCGGGACTCGGGTTTGATGAGCAGTTCTTC,CASSPGLGFDEQFF
TRBV28,-,TRBJ2-1,-,TGTGCCAGCAGTTTCTCCTCCTACAATGAGCAGTTCTTC,CASSFSSYNEQFF
TRBV5-6,-,TRBJ2-7,TRBD2,TGTGCCAGCAGCCCGCCTAGCGGATCCTACGAGCAGTACTTC,CASSPPSGSYEQYF
TRBV7-3,-,TRBJ2-3,-,TGTGCCAGCAGCTTAACGAGCGAAAGGGGCACAGATACGCAGTATTTT,CASSLTSERGTDTQYF
TRBV6-1,-,TRBJ1-5,-,TGTGCCAGCAGTGAAGAGCCTTATAGCAATCAGCCCCAGCATTTT,CASSEEPYSNQPQHF